This T cell receptor beta chain was profiled in a study of shared clonotypes between healthy human individuals. Method: immunoSEQ multiplex PCR; TCRdb's copy keeps in-frame clones and lacks some. The data contain around 690,000 clones, roughly 88% of them seen just once; the ten biggest clones take up 34%. This clone was counted between two and nine times. The CDR3 is 12 residues long. J lost 6 bases, V lost 8 bases, and 5 bases had no gene match. Germline V gene data show CDR1 as LNHDA and CDR2 as SQIVND (reference sequence). What was sequenced was memory CD8+ T cells from PBMCs. Subset defined: CD45RO+ cells pooled with CCR7-negative TemRA cells. The receptor was isolated from a man aged 18 to 30 in good health. Some clones in this sample may be carry-over from other donors' samples. V gene TRBV19 combines with J gene TRBJ2-7, with 9 bases aligning to TRBD1. The CDR3 DNA sequence: TGTGCCAGTCAACAGGGGGCTGCCGAGCAGTACTTC. It codes for CASQQGAAEQYF.